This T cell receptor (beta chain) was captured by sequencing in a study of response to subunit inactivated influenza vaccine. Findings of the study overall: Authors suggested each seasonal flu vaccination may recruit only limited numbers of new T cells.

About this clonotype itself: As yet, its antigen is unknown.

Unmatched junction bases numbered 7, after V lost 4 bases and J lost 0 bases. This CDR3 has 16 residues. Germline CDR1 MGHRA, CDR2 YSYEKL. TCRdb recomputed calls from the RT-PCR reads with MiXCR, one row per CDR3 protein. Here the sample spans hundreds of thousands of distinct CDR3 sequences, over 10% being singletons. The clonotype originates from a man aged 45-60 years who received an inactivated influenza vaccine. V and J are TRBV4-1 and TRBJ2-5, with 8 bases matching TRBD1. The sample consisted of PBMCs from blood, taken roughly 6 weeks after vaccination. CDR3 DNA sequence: TGCGCCAGCAGCCGCCGGACAGGGCTATACCAAGAGACCCAGTACTTC. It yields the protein CASSRRTGLYQETQYF.